In its sample, the clone carrying this TCR beta chain was seen a few times. The antigen is not known. The sample originates from a study of T cell responses to AZD1222 COVID-19 vaccine. Broader study findings: Possibly, clonal diversity was underestimated; donors were largely white British and included more females. Vaccination with two AZD1222 doses was followed by a rise in Spike-specific TCR breadth and depth.

The assay was immunoSEQ multiplex PCR, and TCRdb's table has in-frame clones only and misses some. In the table there are about 59,000 clones, 75% to 90% of which are singletons. V was shortened by 1 base and J by 1 base, with 10 bases between the two germline ends. This CDR3 spans 15 amino acids. Germline V gene lookup returns CDR1 LGHDT and CDR2 YNNKEL (reference sequence). The sequence came from an adult who received the AZD1222 COVID-19 vaccine. This specimen was peripheral blood, taken 28 days after the second AZD1222 dose. V gene TRBV3-1 (or the pseudogene TRBV3-2) combines with J gene TRBJ1-2; the D is unclear. The CDR3 DNA sequence: TGTGCCAGCAGCCAAGGAGGTGGAATTAACTATGGCTACACCTTC. It codes for CASSQGGGINYGYTF.